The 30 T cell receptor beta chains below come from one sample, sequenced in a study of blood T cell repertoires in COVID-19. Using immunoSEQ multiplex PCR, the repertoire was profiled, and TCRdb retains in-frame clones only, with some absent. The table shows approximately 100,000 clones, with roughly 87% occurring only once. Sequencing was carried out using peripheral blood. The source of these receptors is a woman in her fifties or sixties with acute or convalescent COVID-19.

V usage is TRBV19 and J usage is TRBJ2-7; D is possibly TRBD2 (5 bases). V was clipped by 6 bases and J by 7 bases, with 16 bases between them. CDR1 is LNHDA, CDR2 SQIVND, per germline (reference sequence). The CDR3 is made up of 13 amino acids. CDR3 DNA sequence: TGTGCCAGTAGGGCACGGGGTAGTAATGAGCAGTACGTC. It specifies CASRARGSNEQYV.

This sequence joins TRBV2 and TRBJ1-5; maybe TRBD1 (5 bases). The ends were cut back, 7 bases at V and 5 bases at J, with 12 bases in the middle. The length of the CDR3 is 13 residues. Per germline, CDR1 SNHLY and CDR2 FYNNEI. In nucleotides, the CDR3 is TGTGCCAGCACCCAGGGTAGGGATCAGCCCCAGCATTTT. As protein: CASTQGRDQPQHF.

CDR3 amino acids: CASSPGLAGELWNTGELFF. Here the CDR3 DNA reads TGTGCCAGTAGTCCTGGACTAGCGGGAGAATTATGGAACACCGGGGAGCTGTTTTTT. The rearrangement uses TRBV19 and TRBJ2-2; 13 bases are shared with TRBD2. V lost 5 bases to trimming and J lost 1 base; unmatched junction nucleotides: 10. CDR1 is LNHDA, CDR2 SQIVND, per germline (reference sequence). The CDR3 has 19 residues.

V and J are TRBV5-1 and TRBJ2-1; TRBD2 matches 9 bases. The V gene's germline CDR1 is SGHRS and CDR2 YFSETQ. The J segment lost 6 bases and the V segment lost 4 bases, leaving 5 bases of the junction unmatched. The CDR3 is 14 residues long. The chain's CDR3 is CASSTAGGGNEQFF. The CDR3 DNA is TGCGCCAGCAGCACAGCGGGAGGCGGCAATGAGCAGTTCTTC.

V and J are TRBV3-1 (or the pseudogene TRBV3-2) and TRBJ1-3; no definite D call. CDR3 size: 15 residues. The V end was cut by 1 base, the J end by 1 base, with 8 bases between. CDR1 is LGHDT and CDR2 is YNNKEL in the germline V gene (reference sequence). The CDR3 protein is CASSQGSGSGNTIYF. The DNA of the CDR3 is TGTGCCAGCAGCCAAGGGTCGGGGTCTGGAAACACCATATATTTT.

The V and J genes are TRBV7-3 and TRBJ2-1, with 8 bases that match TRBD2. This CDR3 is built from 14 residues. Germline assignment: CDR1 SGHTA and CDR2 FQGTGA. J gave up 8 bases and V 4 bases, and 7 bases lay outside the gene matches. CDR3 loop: CASSSKRESYEQFF. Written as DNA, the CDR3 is TGTGCCAGCAGCTCCAAGCGGGAGAGCTATGAGCAGTTCTTC.

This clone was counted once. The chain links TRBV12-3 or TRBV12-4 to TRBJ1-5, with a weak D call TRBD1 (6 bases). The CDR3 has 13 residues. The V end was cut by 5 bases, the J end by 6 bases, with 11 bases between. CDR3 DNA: TGTGCCAGCAGTCAAAGGACAGCTCAGCCCCAGCATTTT. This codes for CASSQRTAQPQHF.

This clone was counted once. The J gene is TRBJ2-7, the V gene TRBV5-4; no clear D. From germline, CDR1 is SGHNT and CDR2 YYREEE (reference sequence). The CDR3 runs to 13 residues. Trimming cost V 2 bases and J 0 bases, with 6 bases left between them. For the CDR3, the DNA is TGTGCCAGCAGCTTAACAGTCTCCTACGAGCAGTACTTC. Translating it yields CASSLTVSYEQYF. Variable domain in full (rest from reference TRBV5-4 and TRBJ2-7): ETGVTQSPTHLIKTRGQQVTLRCSSQSGHNTVSWYQQALGQGPQFIFQYYREEENGRGNFPPRFSGLQFPNYSSELNVNALELDDSALYLCASSLTVSYEQYFGPGTRLTVT.

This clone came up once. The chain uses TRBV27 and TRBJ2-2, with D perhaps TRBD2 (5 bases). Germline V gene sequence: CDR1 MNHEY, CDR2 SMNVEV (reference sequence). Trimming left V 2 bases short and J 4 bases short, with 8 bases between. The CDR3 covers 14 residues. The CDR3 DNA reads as TGTGCCAGCAGTTTAAACCGGGGCACCGGGGAGCTGTTTTTT. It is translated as CASSLNRGTGELFF.

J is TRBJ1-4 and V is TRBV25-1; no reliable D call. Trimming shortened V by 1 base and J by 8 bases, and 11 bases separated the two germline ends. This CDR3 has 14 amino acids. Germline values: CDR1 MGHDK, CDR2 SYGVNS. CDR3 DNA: TGTGCCAGCAGTGAATCAGGATCGGGGGAAAAACTGTTTTTT. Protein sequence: CASSESGSGEKLFF.

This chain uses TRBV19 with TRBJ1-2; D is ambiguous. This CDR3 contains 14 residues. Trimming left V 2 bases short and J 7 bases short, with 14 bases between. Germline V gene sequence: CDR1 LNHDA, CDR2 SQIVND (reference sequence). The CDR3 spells CASSIPGGKPGYTF. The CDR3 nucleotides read TGTGCCAGTAGTATACCTGGAGGGAAGCCTGGCTACACCTTC.

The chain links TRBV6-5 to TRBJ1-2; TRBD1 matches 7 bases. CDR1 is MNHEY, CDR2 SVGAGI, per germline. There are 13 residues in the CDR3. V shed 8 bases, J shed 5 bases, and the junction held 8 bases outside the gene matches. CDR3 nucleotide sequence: TGTGCCAGCGAAGGGACAGTCGCATATGGCTACACCTTC. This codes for CASEGTVAYGYTF.

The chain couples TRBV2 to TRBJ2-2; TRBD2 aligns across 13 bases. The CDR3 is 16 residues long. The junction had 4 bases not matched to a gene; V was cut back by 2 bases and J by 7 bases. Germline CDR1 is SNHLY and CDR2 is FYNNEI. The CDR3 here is CASSEQLAGGNGELFF. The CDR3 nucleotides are TGTGCCAGCAGTGAACAACTAGCGGGAGGGAACGGGGAGCTGTTTTTT.

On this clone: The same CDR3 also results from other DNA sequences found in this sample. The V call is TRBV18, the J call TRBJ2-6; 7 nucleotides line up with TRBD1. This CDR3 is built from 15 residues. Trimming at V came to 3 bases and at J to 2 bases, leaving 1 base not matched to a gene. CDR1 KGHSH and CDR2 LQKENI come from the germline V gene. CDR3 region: CASSPGTAGANVLTF. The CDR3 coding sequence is TGTGCCAGCTCACCGGGGACAGCTGGGGCCAACGTCCTGACTTTC.

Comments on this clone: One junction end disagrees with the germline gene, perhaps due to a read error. CDR3 DNA sequence: TGTGCCAGCAGTTCTCCGAACAGCGGGGAGCTGTTTTTT. It is translated as CASSSPNSGELFF. The V and J genes are TRBV6-5 and TRBJ2-2; D unresolved. Germline lookup yields CDR1 MNHEY and CDR2 SVGAGI. CDR3 length: 13 residues.

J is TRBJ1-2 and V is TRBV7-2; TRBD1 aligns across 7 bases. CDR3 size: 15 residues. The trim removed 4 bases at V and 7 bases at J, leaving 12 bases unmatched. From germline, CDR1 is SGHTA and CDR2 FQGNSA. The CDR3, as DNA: TGTGCCAGCAGCTCCCAACAGGGGATCGTCGGTGGCTACACCTTC. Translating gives CASSSQQGIVGGYTF.

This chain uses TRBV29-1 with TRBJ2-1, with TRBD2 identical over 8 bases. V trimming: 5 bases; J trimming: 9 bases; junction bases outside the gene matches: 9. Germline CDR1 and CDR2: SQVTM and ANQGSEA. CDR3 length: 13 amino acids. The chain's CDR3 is CSVTLAALPEQFF. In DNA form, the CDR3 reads TGCAGCGTTACACTAGCGGCGTTACCTGAGCAGTTCTTC.

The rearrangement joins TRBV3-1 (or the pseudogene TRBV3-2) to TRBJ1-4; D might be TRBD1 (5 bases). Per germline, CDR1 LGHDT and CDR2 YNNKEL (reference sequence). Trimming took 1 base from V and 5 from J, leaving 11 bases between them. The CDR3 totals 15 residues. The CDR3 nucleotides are TGTGCCAGCAGCCAAGGGTCGGGGGGGAATGAAAAACTGTTTTTT. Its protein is CASSQGSGGNEKLFF.

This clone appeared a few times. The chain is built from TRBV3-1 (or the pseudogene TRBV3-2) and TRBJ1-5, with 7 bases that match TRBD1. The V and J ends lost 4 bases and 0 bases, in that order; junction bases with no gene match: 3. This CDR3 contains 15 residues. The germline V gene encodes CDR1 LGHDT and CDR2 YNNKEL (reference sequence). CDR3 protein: CASSPGTDSNQPQHF. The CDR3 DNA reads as TGTGCCAGCAGCCCCGGGACAGATAGCAATCAGCCCCAGCATTTT.

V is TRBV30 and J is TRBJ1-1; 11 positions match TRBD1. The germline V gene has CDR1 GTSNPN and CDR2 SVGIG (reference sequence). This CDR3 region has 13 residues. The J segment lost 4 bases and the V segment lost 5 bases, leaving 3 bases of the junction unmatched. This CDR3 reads CAWGQGAFTEAFF. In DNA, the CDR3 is TGTGCCTGGGGACAGGGGGCTTTCACTGAAGCTTTCTTT.

The CDR3 region is CASSLGGLGEGTQYF. Here the CDR3 DNA reads TGTGCCAGCAGCTTGGGCGGACTAGGGGAAGGTACCCAGTACTTC. The V and J genes are TRBV5-4 and TRBJ2-5; 7 bases map to TRBD2. Trimming cost V 0 bases and J 8 bases; bases outside gene matches: 10. The CDR3 loop spans 15 amino acids. Germline V gene lookup returns CDR1 SGHNT and CDR2 YYREEE (reference sequence).

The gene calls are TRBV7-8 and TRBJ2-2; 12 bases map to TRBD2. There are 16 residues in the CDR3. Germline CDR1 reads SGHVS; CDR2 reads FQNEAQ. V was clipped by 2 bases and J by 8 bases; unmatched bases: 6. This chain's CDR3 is CASSLLAGGPWGELFF. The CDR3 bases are TGTGCCAGCAGCTTACTAGCGGGAGGGCCCTGGGGGGAGCTGTTTTTT.

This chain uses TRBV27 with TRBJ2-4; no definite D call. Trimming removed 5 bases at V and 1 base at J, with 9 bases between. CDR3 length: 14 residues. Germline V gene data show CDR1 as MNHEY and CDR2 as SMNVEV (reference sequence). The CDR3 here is CASSPLLAKNIQYF. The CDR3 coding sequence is TGTGCCAGCAGTCCCCTTTTGGCCAAAAACATTCAGTACTTC.

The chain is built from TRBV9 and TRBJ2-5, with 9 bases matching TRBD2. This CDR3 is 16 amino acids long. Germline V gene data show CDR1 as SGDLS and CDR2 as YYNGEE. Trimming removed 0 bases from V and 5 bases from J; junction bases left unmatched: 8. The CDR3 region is CASSVAGGRAAETQYF. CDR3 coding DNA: TGTGCCAGCAGCGTAGCGGGCGGGAGGGCCGCGGAGACCCAGTACTTC.

Here the CDR3 DNA reads TGTGCCACCAGCAGAGAAGTCTTCGTAGACTACACCTTC. Its translation: CATSREVFVDYTF. The V and J genes are TRBV15 and TRBJ1-2; D remains unclear. From germline, CDR1 is LNHNV and CDR2 YYDKDF (reference sequence). Trimming stripped 0 bases from V and 10 bases from J, with 12 bases between. This CDR3 is built from 13 residues.

The CDR3 DNA follows: TGTGCCATCAGTGAGTCCTCTCTATACTATGGCTACACCTTC. It encodes CAISESSLYYGYTF. The chain couples TRBV10-3 to TRBJ1-2; no definite D call. The CDR3 length is 14 residues. V was trimmed by 0 bases and J by 3 bases, leaving 8 bases between them. The germline V gene has CDR1 ENHRY and CDR2 SYGVKD.

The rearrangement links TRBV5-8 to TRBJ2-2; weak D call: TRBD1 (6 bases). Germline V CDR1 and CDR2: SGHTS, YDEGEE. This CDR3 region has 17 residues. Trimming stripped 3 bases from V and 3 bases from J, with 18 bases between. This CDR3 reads CASSSLDRPGYTGELFF. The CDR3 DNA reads TGTGCCAGCAGCTCCTTAGACAGGCCCGGGTACACCGGGGAGCTGTTTTTT.

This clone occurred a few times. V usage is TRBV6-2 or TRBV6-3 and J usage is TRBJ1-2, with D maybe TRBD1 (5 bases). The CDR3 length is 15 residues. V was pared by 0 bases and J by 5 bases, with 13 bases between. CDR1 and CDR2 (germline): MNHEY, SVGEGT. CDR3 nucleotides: TGTGCCAGCAGTTACTCGGCTGGGGCTTTTTATGGCTACACCTTC. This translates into CASSYSAGAFYGYTF.

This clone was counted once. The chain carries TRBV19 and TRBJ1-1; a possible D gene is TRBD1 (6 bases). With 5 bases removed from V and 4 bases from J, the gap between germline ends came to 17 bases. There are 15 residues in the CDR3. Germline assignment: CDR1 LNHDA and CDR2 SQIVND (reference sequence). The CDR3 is CASSPQGYQSTEAFF. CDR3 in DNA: TGTGCCAGTAGTCCGCAGGGGTATCAGTCCACTGAAGCTTTCTTT.

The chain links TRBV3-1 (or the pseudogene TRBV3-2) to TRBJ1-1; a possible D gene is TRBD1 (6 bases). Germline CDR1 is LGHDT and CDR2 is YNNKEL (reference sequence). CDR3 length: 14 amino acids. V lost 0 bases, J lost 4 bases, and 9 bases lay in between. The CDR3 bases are TGTGCCAGCAGCCAAGACGGGGGGCTCACTGAAGCTTTCTTT. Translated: CASSQDGGLTEAFF.